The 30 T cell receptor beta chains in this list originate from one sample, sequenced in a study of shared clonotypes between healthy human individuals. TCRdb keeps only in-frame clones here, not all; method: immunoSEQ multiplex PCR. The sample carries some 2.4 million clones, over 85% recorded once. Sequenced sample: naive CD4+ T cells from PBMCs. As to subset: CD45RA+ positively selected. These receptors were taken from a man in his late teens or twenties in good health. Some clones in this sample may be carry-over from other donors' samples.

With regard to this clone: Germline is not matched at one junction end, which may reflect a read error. CDR3 loop: CASREGGQTRAFF. The CDR3 coding sequence is TGTGCCAGCAGAGAAGGAGGGCAAACTCGAGCTTTCTTT. The chain is built from TRBV2 and TRBJ1-1; D not resolved. This CDR3 is 13 amino acids long. CDR1 and CDR2 (germline): SNHLY, FYNNEI.

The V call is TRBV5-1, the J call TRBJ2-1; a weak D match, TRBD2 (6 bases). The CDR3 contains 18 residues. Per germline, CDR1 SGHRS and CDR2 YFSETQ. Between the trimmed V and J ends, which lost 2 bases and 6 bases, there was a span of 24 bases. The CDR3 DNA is TGCGCCAGCAGCTTCACTGGAGGGAAAAACATCGGTTTCAATGAGCAGTTCTTC. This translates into CASSFTGGKNIGFNEQFF.

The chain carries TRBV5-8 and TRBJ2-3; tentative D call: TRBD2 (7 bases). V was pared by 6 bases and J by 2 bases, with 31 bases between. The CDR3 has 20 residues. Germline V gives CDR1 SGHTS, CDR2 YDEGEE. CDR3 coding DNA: TGTGCCAGCACCCTGGGCTGGGACCCACGGACCGGGGGGCACACAGATACGCAGTATTTT. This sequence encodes CASTLGWDPRTGGHTDTQYF.

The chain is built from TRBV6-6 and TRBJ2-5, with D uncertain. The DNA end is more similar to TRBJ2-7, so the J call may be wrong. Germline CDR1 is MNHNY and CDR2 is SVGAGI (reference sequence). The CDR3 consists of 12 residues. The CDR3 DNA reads TGTGCCAGCAGTCCACCCTCCACCGAGCAGTACTTC. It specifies CASSPPSTEQYF.

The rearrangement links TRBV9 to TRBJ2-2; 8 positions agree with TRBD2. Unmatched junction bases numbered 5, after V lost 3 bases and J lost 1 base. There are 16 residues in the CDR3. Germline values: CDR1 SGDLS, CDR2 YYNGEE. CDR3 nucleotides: TGTGCCAGCAGCGACAGGACTAGCCTGAACACCGGGGAGCTGTTTTTT. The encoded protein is CASSDRTSLNTGELFF.

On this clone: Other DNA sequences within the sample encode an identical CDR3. The CDR3 DNA sequence: TGTGCCAGCAGTTACCCGGGGTACAATGAGCAGTTCTTC. Its translation is CASSYPGYNEQFF. The chain links TRBV6-5 to TRBJ2-1, with TRBD2 as a possible D gene (5 bases). Deletions cut 2 bases from V and 4 bases from J, with 6 bases between. The length of the CDR3 is 13 residues. CDR1 is MNHEY and CDR2 is SVGAGI in the germline V gene.

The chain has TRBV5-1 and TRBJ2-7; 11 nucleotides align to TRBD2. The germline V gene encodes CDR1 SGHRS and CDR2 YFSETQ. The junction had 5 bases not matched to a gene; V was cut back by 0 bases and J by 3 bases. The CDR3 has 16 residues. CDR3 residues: CASSLGTSGRNYEQYF. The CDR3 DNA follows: TGCGCCAGCAGCTTGGGAACTAGCGGGAGAAACTACGAGCAGTACTTC.

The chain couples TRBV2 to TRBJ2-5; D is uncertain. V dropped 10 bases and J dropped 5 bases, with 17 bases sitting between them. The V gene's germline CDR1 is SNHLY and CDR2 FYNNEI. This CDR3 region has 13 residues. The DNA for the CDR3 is TGTGCCACCCAGCTGGCTCTGTGGGAGACCCAGTACTTC. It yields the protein CATQLALWETQYF.

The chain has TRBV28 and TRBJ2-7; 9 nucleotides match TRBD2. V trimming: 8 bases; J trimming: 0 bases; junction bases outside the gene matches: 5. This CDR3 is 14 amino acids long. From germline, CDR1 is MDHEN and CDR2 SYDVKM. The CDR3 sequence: CASGKAGGSYEQYF. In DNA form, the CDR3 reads TGTGCCAGCGGTAAAGCGGGAGGCTCCTACGAGCAGTACTTC.

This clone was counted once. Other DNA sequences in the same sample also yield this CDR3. The CDR3 bases are TGTGCCAGCAGCTTGGGCGGGACCTACGAGCAGTACTTC. It encodes CASSLGGTYEQYF. This chain joins TRBV5-4 and TRBJ2-7; TRBD2 might be the D (6 bases). This CDR3 contains 13 residues. Trimming shortened V by 0 bases and J by 2 bases, and 6 bases separated the two germline ends. From germline, CDR1 is SGHNT and CDR2 YYREEE (reference sequence).

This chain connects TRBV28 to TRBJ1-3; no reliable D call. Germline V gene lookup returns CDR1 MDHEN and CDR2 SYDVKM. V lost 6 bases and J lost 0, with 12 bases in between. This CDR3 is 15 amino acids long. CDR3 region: CASSPAWVSGNTIYF. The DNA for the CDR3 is TGTGCCAGCAGCCCGGCGTGGGTCTCTGGAAACACCATATATTTT. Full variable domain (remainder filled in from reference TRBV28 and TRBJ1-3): DVKVTQSSRYLVKRTGEKVFLECVQDMDHENMFWYRQDPGLGLRLIYFSYDVKMKEKGDIPEGYSVSREKKERFSLILESASTNQTSMYLCASSPAWVSGNTIYFGEGSWLTVV.

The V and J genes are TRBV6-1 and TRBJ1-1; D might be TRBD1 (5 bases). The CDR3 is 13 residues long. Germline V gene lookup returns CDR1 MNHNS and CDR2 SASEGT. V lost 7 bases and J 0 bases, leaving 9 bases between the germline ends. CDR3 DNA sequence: TGTGCCAGCAATCCACAGGTGAACACTGAAGCTTTCTTT. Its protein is CASNPQVNTEAFF.

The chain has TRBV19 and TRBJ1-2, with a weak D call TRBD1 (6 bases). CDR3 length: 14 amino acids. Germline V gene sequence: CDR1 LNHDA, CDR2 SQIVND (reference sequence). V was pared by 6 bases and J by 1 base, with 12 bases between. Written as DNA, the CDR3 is TGTGCCAGTAGGGGAACAGGGTTTAACTATGGCTACACCTTC. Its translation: CASRGTGFNYGYTF. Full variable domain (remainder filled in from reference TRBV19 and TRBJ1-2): DGGITQSPKYLFRKEGQNVTLSCEQNLNHDAMYWYRQDPGQGLRLIYYSQIVNDFQKGDIAEGYSVSREKKESFPLTVTSAQKNPTAFYLCASRGTGFNYGYTFGSGTRLTVV.

The chain's CDR3 is CASSQVRGGGQDGYTF. The CDR3 nucleotides are TGTGCCAGCAGCCAAGTCCGCGGCGGGGGGCAGGATGGCTACACCTTC. The rearrangement uses TRBV14 and TRBJ1-2; TRBD1 is a possible D gene (6 bases). The CDR3 extends over 16 amino acids. Germline V gene sequence: CDR1 SGHDN, CDR2 FVKESK. Trimming took off 1 base at V and 6 bases at J, with 18 bases between the two ends.

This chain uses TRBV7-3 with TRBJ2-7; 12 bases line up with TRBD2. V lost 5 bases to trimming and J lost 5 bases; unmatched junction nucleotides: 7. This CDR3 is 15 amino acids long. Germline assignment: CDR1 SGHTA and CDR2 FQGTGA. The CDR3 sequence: CASSPGLAGFDEQYF. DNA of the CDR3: TGTGCCAGCAGCCCGGGACTAGCGGGTTTTGACGAGCAGTACTTC.

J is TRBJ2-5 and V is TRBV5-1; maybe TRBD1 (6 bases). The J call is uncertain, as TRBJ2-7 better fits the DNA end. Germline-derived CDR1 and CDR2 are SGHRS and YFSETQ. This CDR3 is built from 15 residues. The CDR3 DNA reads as TGCGCCAGCAGCTTACAGGGTACAGCGCTCTACGAGCAGTACTTC. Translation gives CASSLQGTALYEQYF.

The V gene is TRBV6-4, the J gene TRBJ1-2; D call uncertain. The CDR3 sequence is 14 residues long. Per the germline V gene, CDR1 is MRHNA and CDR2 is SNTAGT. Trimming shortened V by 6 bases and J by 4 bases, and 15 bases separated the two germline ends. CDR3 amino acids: CASSSVARSYGYTF. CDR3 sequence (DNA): TGTGCCAGCAGCAGCGTTGCGCGAAGCTATGGCTACACCTTC.

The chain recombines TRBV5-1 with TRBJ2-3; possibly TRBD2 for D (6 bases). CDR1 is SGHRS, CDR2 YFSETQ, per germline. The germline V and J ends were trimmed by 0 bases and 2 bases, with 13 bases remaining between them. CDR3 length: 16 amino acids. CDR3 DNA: TGCGCCAGCAGCTTGGAAACAAGGACTACCACAGATACGCAGTATTTT. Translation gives CASSLETRTTTDTQYF.

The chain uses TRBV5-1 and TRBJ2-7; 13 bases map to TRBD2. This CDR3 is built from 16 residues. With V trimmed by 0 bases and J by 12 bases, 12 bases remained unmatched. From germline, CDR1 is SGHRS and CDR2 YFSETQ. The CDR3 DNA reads TGCGCCAGCAGCTTGGAAGGACTAGCGGGAGAGGGTGTAGGGTACTTC. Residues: CASSLEGLAGEGVGYF.

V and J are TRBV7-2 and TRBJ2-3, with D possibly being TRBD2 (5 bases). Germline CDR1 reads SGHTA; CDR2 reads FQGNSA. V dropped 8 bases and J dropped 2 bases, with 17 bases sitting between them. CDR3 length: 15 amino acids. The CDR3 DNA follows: TGTGCCAGCTCTCCTTCAGGACTCACCACAGATACGCAGTATTTT. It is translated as CASSPSGLTTDTQYF.

CDR3 sequence: CASSWGEDSLNTEAFF. In DNA form, the CDR3 reads TGTGCCAGCAGTTGGGGGGAGGACAGTCTAAACACTGAAGCTTTCTTT. V and J are TRBV6-5 and TRBJ1-1, with TRBD1 as a possible D gene (6 bases). Germline CDR1 and CDR2: MNHEY and SVGAGI. Trimming left V 4 bases short and J 2 bases short, with 17 bases between. This CDR3 region has 16 residues.

The CDR3 reads CASSPRMGQVQETQYF. CDR3 DNA sequence: TGTGCCAGCAGCCCACGAATGGGACAGGTACAAGAGACCCAGTACTTC. The chain combines TRBV7-9 with TRBJ2-5; TRBD1 matches 8 bases. The CDR3 extends over 16 amino acids. Germline-derived CDR1 and CDR2 are SEHNR and FQNEAQ (reference sequence). V was clipped by 5 bases and J by 2 bases; unmatched bases: 10.

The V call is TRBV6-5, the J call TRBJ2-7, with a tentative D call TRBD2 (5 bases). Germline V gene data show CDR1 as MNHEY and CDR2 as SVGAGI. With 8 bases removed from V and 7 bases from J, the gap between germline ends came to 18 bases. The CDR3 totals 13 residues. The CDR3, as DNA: TGTGCCAGCCGGCCAACCTACGGGAAGGAGCAGTACTTC. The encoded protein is CASRPTYGKEQYF.

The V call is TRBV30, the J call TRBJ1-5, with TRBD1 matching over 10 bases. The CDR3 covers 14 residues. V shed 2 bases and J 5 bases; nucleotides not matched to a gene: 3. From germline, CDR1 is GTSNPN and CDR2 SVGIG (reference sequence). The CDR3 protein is CAWSKGQGHQPQHF. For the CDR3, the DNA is TGTGCCTGGAGTAAGGGACAGGGGCATCAGCCCCAGCATTTT.

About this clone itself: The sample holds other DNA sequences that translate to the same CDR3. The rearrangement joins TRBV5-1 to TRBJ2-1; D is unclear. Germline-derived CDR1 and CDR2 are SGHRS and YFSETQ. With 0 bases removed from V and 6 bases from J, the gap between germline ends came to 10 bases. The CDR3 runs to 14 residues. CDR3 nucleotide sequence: TGCGCCAGCAGCTTGGTGGTAGCCCCCAATGAGCAGTTCTTC. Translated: CASSLVVAPNEQFF.

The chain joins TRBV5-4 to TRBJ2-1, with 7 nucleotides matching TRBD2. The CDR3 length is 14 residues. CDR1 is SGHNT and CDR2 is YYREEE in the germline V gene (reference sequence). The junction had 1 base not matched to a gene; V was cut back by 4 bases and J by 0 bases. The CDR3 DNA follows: TGTGCCAGCAGCGGGGGGGGCTCCTACAATGAGCAGTTCTTC. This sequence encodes CASSGGGSYNEQFF.

The CDR3 coding sequence is TGCGCCAGCAGCTACGACGAGAGAGCCGGGGAGCTGTTTTTT. This codes for CASSYDERAGELFF. The chain combines TRBV5-1 with TRBJ2-2; D is unclear. Trimming took off 3 bases at V and 6 bases at J, with 12 bases between the two ends. Germline V CDR1 and CDR2: SGHRS, YFSETQ. The CDR3 consists of 14 residues.

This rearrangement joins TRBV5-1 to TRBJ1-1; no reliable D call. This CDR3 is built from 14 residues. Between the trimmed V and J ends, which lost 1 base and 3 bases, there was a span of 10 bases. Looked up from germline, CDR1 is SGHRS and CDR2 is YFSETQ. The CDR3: CASSLLLRDTEAFF. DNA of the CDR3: TGCGCCAGCAGCTTGTTACTGCGGGACACTGAAGCTTTCTTT.

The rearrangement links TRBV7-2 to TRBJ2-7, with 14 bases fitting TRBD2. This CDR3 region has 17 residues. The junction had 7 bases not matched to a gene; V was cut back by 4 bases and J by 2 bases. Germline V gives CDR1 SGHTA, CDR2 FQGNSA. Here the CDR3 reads CASSSGTSGSSAYEQYF. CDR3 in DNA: TGTGCCAGCAGCTCCGGGACTAGCGGGAGCTCGGCCTACGAGCAGTACTTC.

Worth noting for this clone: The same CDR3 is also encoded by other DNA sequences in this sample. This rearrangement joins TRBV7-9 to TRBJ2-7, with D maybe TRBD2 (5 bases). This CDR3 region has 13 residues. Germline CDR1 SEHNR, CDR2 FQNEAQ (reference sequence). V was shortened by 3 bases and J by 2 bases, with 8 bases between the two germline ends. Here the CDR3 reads CASSLAGTYEQYF. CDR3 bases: TGTGCCAGCAGCTTGGCCGGGACCTACGAGCAGTACTTC.